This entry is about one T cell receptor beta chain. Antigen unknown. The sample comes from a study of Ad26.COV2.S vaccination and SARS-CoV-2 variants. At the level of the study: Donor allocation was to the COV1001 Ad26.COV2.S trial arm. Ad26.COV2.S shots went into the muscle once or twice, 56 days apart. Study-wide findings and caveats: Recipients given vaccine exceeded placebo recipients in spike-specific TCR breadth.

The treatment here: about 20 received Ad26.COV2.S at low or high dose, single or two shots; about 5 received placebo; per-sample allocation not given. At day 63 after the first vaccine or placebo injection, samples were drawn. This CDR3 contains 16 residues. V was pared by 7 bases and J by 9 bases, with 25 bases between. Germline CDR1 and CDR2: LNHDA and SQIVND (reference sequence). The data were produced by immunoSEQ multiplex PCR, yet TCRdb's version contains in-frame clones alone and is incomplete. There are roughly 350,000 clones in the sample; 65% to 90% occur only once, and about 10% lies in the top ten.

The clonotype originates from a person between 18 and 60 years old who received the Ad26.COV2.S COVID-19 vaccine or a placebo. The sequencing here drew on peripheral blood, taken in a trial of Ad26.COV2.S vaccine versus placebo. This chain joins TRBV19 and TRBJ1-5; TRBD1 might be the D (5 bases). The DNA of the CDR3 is TGTGCCAGTATCTCCCCAGGGCAGCCCGACCGGGCGCCCCAGCATTTT. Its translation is CASISPGQPDRAPQHF.